This T cell receptor (beta chain) came from a study of shared clonotypes between healthy human individuals. Overall study context: The donor group consisted of a couple of women and a few men, aged 18 to 49.

This clone has just one count. At deep level, the assay was performed. Each subset's genomic DNA was split evenly across several immunoSEQ plates. It was 300 ng DNA, about 30,000 T cell genomes, that went into each replicate PCR of unsorted PBMC. Profiling relied on immunoSEQ multiplex PCR, and the TCRdb table lists in-frame clones only, not all of them. The sample holds fewer than 600,000 clones; roughly 80% are singletons and the top ten take 12%. Unmatched junction bases numbered 6, after V lost 0 bases and J lost 4 bases. Germline V CDR1 and CDR2: SGHRS, YFSETQ. There are 17 residues in the CDR3. Sequenced input: PBMCs. The V gene is TRBV5-1, the J gene TRBJ2-1; 11 bases line up with TRBD2. This sequence was found in a woman aged 40 to 55 in good health. Some clones in this sample may be carry-over from other donors' samples. CDR3 residues: CASSLAPLAGVYNEQFF. Written as DNA, the CDR3 is TGCGCCAGCAGCTTGGCACCACTAGCGGGAGTTTACAATGAGCAGTTCTTC.